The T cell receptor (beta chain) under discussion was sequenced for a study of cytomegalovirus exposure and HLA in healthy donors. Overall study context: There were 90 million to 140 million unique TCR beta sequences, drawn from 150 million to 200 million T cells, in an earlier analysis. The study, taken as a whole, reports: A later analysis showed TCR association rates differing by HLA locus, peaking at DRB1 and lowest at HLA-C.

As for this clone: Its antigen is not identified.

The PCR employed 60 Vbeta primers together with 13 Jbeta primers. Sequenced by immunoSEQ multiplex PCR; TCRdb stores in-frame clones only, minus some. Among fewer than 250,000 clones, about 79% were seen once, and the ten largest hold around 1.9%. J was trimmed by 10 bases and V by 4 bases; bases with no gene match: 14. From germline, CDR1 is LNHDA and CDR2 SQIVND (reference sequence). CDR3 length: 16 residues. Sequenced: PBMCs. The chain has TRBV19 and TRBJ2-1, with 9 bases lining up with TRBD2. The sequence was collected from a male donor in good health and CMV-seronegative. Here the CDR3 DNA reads TGTGCCAGTAGTAGGAGCGGGGGGCTGGTTGATATGGAGCAGTTCTTC. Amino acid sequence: CASSRSGGLVDMEQFF.